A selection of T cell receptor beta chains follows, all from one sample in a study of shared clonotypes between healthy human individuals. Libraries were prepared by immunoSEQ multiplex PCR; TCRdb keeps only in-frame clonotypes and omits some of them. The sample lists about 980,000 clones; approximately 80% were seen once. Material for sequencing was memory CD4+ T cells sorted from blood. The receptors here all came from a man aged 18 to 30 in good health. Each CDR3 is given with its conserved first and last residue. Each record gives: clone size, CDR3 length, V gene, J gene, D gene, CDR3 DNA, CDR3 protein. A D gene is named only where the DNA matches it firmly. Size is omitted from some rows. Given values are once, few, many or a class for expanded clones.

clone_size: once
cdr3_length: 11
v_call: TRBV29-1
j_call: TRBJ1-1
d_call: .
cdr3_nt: TGCAGCGTTGATGGGGCGCCGCAAGCTTTCTTT
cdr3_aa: CSVDGAPQAFF

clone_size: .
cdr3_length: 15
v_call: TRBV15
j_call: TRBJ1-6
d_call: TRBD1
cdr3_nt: TGTGCCACCAGCAGGGGACAGTGGGGCAATTCACCCCTCCACTTT
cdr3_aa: CATSRGQWGNSPLHF

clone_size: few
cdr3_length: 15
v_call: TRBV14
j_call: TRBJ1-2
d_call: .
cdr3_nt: TGTGCCAGCAGCCCGGTCGGCAAAGCCTACTATGGCTACACCTTC
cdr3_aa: CASSPVGKAYYGYTF

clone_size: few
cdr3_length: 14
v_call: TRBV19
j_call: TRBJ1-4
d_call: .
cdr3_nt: TGTGCCAGTAGTCCGACGCGGGGTAATGAAAAACTGTTTTTT
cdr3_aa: CASSPTRGNEKLFF

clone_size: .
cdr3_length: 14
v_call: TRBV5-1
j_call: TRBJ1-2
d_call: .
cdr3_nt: TGCGCCAGCAGCTTGGATGCGGGCAACTATGGCTACACCTTC
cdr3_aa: CASSLDAGNYGYTF

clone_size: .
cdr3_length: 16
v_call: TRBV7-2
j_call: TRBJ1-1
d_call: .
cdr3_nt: TGTGCCAGCAGCCCAAGCGCGGGTTTGGCCACCACTGAAGCTTTCTTT
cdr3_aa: CASSPSAGLATTEAFF

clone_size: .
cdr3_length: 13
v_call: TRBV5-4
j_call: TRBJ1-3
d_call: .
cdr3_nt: TGTGCCAGCAGCTTGGGGGTTGGAAACACCATATATTTT
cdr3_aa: CASSLGVGNTIYF

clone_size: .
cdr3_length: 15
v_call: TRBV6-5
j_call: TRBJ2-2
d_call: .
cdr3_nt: TGTGCCAGCAGTTACGCAGGATTGAACACCGGGGAGCTGTTTTTT
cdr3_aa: CASSYAGLNTGELFF

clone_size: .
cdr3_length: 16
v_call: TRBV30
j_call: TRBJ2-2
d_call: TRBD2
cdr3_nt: TGTGCCTGGAGTGTTAGCGGGAGGGCCCTCACCGGGGAGCTGTTTTTT
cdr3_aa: CAWSVSGRALTGELFF

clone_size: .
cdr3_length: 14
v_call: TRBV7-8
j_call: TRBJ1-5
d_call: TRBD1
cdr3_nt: TGTGCCAGCAGCCGACAGGGCCAGAATCAGCCCCAGCATTTT
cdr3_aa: CASSRQGQNQPQHF

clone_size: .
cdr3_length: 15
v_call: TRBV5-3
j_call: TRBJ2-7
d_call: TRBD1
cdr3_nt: TGTGCCAGAAGCTCGGAGGACAGGGCGATCTACGAGCAGTACTTC
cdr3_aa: CARSSEDRAIYEQYF

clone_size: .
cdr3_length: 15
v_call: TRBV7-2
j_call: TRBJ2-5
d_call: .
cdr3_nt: TGTGCCAGCAGCTTATACGACAACTACCAAGAGACCCAGTACTTC
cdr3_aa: CASSLYDNYQETQYF

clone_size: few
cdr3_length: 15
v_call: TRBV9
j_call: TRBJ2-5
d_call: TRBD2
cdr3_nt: TGTGCCAGCAGCGTTTCCGGCGGGAGCGGGGAGACCCAGTACTTC
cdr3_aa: CASSVSGGSGETQYF

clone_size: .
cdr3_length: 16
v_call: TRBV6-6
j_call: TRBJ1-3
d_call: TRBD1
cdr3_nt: TGTGCCAGCAGCATAGCCCAGGGGGGCTCTGGAAACACCATATATTTT
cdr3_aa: CASSIAQGGSGNTIYF

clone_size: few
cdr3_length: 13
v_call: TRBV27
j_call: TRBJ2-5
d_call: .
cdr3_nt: TGTGCCAGCAGTCCTCAGTATCAAGAGACCCAGTACTTC
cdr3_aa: CASSPQYQETQYF

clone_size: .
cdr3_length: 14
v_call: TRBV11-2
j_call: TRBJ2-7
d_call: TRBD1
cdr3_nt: TGTGCCAGCAGCTCCCTGACAGGGACCTACGAGCAGTACTTC
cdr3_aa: CASSSLTGTYEQYF

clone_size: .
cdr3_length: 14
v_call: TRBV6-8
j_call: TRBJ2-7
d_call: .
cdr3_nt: TGTGCCAGCAGTTTTCAGGGAGAGTCCTACGAGCAGTACTTC
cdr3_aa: CASSFQGESYEQYF

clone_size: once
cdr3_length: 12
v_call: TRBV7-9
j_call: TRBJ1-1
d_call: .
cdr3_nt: TGTGCCAGCAGCTTAGGGTTTTCTGAAGCTTTCTTT
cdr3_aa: CASSLGFSEAFF

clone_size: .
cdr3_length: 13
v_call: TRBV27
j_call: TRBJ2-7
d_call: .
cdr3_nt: TGTGCCATCGCGAGGCAGCCCACCTACGAGCAGTACTTC
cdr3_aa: CAIARQPTYEQYF

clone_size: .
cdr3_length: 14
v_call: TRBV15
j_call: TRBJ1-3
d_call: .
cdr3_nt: TGTGCCACCAGCGGCAGGGAAACTGGAAACACCATATATTTT
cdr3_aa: CATSGRETGNTIYF

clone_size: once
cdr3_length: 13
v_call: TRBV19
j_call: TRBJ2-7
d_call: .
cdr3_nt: TGTGCCAGTAGCCGTACAGTATCCTACGAGCAGTACTTC
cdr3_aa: CASSRTVSYEQYF

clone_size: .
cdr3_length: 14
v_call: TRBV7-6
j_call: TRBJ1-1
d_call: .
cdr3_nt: TGTGCCAGCAGCCCCCCGCGGGAGAACACTGAAGCTTTCTTT
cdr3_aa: CASSPPRENTEAFF

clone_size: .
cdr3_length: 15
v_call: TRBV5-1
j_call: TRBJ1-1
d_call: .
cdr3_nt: TGCGCCAGCAGCTTAACAGGGCTGGCGGGCACTGAAGCTTTCTTT
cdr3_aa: CASSLTGLAGTEAFF

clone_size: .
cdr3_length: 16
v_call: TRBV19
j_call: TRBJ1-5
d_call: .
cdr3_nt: TGTGCCAGTAGTATTAATCCTCCGGGCCCCAATCAGCCCCAGCATTTT
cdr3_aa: CASSINPPGPNQPQHF

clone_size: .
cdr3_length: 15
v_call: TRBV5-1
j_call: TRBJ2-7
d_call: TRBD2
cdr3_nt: TGCGCCAGCAGCGGGAGCGGGACGGCTCTATACGAGCAGTACTTC
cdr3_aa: CASSGSGTALYEQYF

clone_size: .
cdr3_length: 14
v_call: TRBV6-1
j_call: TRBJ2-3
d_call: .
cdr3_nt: TGTGCCAGCAGTGAAGCAGGGGGCACAGATACGCAGTATTTT
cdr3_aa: CASSEAGGTDTQYF

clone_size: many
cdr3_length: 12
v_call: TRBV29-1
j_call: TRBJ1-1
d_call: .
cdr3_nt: TGCAGCGTTGCTACGGGTAGCACTGAAGCTTTCTTT
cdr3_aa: CSVATGSTEAFF

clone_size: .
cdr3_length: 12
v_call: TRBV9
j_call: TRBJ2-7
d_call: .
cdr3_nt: TGTGCCGGGATCAGGGTTTCCTACGAGCAGTACTTC
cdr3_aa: CAGIRVSYEQYF

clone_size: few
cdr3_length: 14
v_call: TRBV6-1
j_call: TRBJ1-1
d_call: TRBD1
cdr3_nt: TGTGCCAGCAAAGACAGGGGAACGCTCACTGAAGCTTTCTTT
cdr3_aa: CASKDRGTLTEAFF

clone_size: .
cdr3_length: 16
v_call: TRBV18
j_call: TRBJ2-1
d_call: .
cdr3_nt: TGTGCCAGCTCACCATCCCCCAGCGGAGGATCTATTGAGCAGTTCTTC
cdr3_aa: CASSPSPSGGSIEQFF

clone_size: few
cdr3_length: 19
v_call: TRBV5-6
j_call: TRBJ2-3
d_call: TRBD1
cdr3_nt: TGTGCCAGCAGCTTGAGCGACAGGGGGCGGTCAGCGCACACAGATACGCAGTATTTT
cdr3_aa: CASSLSDRGRSAHTDTQYF

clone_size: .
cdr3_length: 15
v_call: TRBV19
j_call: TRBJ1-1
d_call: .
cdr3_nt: TGTGCCAGTAGTAGCCAGCCCGGGGGATTAACTGAAGCTTTCTTT
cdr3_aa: CASSSQPGGLTEAFF